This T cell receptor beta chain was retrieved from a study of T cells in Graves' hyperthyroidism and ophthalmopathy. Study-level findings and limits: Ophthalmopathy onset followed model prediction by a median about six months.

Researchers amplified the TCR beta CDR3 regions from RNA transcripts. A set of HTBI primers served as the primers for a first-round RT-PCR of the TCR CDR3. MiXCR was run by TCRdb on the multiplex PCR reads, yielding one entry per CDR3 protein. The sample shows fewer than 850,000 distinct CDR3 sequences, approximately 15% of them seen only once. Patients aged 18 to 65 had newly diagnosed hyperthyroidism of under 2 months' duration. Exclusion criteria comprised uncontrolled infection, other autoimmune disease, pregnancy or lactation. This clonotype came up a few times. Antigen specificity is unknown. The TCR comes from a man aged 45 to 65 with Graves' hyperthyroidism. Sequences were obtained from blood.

The CDR3 DNA reads TGTGCCAGCTCACTCTTCGCGATTTTTGCCGGGACTAGTAGCTACGAGCAGTACTTC. This codes for CASSLFAIFAGTSSYEQYF. The chain uses TRBV18 and TRBJ2-7, with TRBD2 matching over 8 bases. Germline CDR1 is KGHSH and CDR2 is LQKENI. This CDR3 spans 19 amino acids. Trimming removed 4 bases from V and 3 bases from J; junction bases left unmatched: 20.